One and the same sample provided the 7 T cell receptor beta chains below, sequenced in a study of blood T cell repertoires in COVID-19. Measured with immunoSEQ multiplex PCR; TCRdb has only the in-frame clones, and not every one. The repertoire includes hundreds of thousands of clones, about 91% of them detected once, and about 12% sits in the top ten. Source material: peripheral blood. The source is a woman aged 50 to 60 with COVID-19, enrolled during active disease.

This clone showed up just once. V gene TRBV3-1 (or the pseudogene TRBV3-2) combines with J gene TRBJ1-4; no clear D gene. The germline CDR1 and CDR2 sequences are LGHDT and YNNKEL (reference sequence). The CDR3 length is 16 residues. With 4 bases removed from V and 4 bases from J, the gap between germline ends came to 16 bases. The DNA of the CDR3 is TGTGCCAGCAGCCCTGGAGGTGGCGGATTTAATGAAAAACTGTTTTTT. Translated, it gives CASSPGGGGFNEKLFF.

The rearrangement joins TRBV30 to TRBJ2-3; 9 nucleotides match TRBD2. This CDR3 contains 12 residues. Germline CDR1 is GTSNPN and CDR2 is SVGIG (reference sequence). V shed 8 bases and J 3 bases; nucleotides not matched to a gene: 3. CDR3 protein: CARAGGTDTQYF. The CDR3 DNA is TGTGCCCGAGCGGGGGGAACAGATACGCAGTATTTT.

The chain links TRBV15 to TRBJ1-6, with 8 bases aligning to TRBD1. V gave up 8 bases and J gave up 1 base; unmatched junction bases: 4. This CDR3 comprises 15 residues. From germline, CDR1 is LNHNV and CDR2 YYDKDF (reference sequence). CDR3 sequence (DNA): TGTGCCACCTCGAACAGGGGGTCCTATAATTCACCCCTCCACTTT. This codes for CATSNRGSYNSPLHF.

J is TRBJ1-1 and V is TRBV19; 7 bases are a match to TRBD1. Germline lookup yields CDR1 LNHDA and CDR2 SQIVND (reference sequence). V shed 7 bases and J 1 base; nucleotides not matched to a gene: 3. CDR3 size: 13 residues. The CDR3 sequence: CASMGTANTEAFF. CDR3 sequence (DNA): TGTGCCAGTATGGGGACAGCGAACACTGAAGCTTTCTTT.

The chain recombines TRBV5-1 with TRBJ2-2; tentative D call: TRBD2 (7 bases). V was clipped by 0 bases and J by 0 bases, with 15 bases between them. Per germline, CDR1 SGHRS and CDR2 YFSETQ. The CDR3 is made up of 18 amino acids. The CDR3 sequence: CASSLAVLGGANTGELFF. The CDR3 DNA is TGCGCCAGCAGCTTGGCCGTTCTAGGGGGGGCGAACACCGGGGAGCTGTTTTTT.

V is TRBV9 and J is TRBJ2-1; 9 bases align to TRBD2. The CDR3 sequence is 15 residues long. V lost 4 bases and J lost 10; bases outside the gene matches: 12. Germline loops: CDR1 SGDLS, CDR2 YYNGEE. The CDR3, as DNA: TGTGCCAGCAGCCCTCGATCTAGCGGGGTATGGGAGCAGTTCTTC. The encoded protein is CASSPRSSGVWEQFF.

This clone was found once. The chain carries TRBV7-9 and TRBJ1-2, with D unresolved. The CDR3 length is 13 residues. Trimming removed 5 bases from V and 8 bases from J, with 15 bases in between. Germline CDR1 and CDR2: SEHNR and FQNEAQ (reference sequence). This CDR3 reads CASSPPGGVGYTF. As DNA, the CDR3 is TGTGCCAGCAGCCCCCCCGGTGGAGTCGGCTACACCTTC. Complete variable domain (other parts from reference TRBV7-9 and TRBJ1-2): DTGVSQNPRHKITKRGQNVTFRCDPISEHNRLYWYRQTLGQGPEFLTYFQNEAQLEKSRLLSDRFSAERPKGSFSTLEIQRTEQGDSAMYLCASSPPGGVGYTFGSGTRLTVV.